A selection of T cell receptor beta chains follows, all from one sample in a study of T-cell memory formation after mild COVID-19. In TCRdb, the 5' RACE reads were re-called with MiXCR into one record per CDR3 protein. The table records around 340,000 distinct CDR3 sequences, roughly 21% of them present only once. The sample consisted of PBMCs or a T cell subset sorted from them (not recorded which). Receptor source: an adult woman who had mild COVID-19 (a few samples of this study predate the infection). Cell type and time point are not known. Each CDR3 is given with its conserved first and last residue. Fields, in order: CDR3 length, V gene, CDR3 protein.

14 TRBV12-3/TRBV12-4 CASSLIRARDEQYF
15 TRBV5-4 CASGSPGTGANVLTF
14 TRBV11-3 CASSPTTGLDIQYF
13 TRBV12-3/TRBV12-4 CASRVTGGYGYTF
13 TRBV6-6 CASSNRVNEKLFF
17 TRBV25-1 CASSGLAGRPGANVLTF
16 TRBV18 CASSPAGTSGSYEQYF
10 TRBV2 CASTRFEQFF
14 TRBV4-1 CASSHDKGTYEQYF
15 TRBV4-1 CASSQGWGETYEQYF
17 TRBV20-1 CSARDPTLSERENEQFF
13 TRBV5-1 CASRVDQNTEAFF
23 TRBV4-1 CASSQVPPFLALLTRAEENIQYF
15 TRBV12-3/TRBV12-4 CASRRAGTNDIAQYF
14 TRBV6-5 CASSYRTGVGGYTF
17 TRBV11-2 CASSPRGGDIAKNIQYF
16 TRBV11-2 CASSSPRGRLGGELFF
15 TRBV24-1 CATSDPSGSYNEQFF
15 TRBV20-1 CSAVGTSGRTHEQFF
13 TRBV2 CASSGQSNYGYTF
15 TRBV7-4 CASTQGTTRDNEQFF
15 TRBV5-1 CASSLAYGGTYEQYF
13 TRBV2 CASSGTGANVLTF
19 TRBV2 CASSETGTTGASNTDTQYF